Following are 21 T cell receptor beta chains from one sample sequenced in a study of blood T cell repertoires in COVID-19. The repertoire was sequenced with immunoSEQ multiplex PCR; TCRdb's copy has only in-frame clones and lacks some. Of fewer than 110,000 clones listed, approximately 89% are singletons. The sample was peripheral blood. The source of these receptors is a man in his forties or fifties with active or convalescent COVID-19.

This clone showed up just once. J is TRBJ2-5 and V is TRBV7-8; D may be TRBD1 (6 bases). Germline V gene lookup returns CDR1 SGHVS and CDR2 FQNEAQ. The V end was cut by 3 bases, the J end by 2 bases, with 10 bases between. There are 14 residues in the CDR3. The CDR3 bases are TGTGCCAGCAGCTTTGGACAGACACAAGAGACCCAGTACTTC. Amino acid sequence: CASSFGQTQETQYF. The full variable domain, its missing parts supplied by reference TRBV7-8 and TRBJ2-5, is GAGVSQSPRYKVAKRGQDVALRCDPISGHVSLFWYQQALGQGPEFLTYFQNEAQLDKSGLPSDRFFAERPEGSVSTLKIQRTQQEDSAVYLCASSFGQTQETQYFGPGTRLLVL.

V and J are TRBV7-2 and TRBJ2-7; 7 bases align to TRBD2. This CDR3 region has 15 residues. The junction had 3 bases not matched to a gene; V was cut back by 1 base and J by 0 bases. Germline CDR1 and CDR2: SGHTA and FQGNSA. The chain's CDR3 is CASSLGLAASYEQYF. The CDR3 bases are TGTGCCAGCAGCTTAGGGCTAGCGGCCTCCTACGAGCAGTACTTC.

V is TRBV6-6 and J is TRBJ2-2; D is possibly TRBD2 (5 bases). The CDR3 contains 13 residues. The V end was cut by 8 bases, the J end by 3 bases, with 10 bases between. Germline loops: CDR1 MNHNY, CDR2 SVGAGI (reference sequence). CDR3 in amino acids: CASRAGHTGELFF. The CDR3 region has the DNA TGTGCCAGCCGGGCGGGCCACACCGGGGAGCTGTTTTTT.

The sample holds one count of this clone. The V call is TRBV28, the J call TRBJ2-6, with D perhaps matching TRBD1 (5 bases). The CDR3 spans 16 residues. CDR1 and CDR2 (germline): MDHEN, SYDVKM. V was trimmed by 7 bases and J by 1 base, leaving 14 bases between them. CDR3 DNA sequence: TGTGCCAGCATCACTTCCAGGGAATCTGGGGCCAACGTCCTGACTTTC. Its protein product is CASITSRESGANVLTF.

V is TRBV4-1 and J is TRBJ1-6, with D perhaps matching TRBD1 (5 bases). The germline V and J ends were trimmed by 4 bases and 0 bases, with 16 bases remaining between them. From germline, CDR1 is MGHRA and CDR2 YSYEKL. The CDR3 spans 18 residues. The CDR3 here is CASSLRDGRSSYNSPLHF. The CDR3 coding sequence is TGCGCCAGCAGCCTGCGGGACGGCCGGAGCTCCTATAATTCACCCCTCCACTTT.

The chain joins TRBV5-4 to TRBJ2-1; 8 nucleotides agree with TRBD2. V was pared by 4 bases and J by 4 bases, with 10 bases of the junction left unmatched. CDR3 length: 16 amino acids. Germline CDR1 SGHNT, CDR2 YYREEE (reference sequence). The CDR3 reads CASSDIGRGDYNEQFF. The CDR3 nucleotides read TGTGCCAGCAGCGACATCGGGAGGGGGGATTACAATGAGCAGTTCTTC.

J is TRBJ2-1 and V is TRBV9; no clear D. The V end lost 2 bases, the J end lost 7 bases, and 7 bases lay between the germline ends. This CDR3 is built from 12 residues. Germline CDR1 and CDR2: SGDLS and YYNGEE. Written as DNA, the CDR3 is TGTGCCAGCAGCGTCCAAGCTAATGAGCAGTTCTTC. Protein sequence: CASSVQANEQFF.

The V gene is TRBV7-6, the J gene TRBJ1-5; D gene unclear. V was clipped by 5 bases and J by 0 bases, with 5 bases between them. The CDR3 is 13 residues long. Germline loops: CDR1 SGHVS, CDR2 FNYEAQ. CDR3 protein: CASSRYSNQPQHF. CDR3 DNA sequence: TGTGCCAGCAGCCGTTATAGCAATCAGCCCCAGCATTTT.

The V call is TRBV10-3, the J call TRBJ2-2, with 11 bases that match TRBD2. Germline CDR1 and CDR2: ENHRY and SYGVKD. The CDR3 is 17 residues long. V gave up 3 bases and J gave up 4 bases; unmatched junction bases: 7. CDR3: CAISDVAGGRSTGELFF. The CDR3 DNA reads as TGTGCCATCAGTGACGTAGCGGGAGGGAGGAGCACCGGGGAGCTGTTTTTT.

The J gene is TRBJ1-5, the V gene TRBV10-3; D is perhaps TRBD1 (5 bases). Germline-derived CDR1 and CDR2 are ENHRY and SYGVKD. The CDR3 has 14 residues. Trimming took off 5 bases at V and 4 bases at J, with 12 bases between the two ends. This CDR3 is CAISNRQINQPQHF. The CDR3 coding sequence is TGTGCCATCAGTAATAGACAGATAAATCAGCCCCAGCATTTT.

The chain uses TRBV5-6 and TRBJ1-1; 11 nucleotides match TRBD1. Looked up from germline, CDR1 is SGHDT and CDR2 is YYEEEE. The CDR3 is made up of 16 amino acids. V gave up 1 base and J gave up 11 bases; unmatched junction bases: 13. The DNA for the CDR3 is TGTGCCAGCAGCTTGCCCCCGGGACAGGGGGGCACATTGGCTTTCTTT. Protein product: CASSLPPGQGGTLAFF. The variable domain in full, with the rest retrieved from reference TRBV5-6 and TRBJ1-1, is DAGVTQSPTHLIKTRGQQVTLRCSPKSGHDTVSWYQQALGQGPQFIFQYYEEEERQRGNFPDRFSGHQFPNYSSELNVNALLLGDSALYLCASSLPPGQGGTLAFFGQGTRLTVV.

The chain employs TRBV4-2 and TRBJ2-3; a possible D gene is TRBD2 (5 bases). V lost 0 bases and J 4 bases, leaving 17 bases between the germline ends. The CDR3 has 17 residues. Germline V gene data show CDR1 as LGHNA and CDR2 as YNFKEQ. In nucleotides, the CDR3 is TGTGCCAGCAGCCAAGATCGGGCTAGCTCCTTGTCAGATACGCAGTATTTT. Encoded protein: CASSQDRASSLSDTQYF.

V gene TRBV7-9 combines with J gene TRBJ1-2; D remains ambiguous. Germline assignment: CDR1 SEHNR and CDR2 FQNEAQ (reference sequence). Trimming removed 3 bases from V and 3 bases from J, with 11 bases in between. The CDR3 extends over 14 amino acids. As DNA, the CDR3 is TGTGCCAGCAGCTTGGCGGGCCGGGACTATGGCTACACCTTC. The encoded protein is CASSLAGRDYGYTF.

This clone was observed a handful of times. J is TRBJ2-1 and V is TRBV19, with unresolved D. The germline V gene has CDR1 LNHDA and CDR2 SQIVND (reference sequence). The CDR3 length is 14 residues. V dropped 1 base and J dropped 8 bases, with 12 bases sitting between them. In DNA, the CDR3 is TGTGCCAGTAGTATAGCCGCTAGTAAATATGAGCAGTTCTTC. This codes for CASSIAASKYEQFF.

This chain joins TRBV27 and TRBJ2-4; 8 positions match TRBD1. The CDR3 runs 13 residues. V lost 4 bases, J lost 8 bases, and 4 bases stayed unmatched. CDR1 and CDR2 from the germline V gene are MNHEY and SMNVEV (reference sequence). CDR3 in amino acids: CASSSIQGDIQYF. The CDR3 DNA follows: TGTGCCAGCAGTTCGATACAGGGGGACATTCAGTACTTC.

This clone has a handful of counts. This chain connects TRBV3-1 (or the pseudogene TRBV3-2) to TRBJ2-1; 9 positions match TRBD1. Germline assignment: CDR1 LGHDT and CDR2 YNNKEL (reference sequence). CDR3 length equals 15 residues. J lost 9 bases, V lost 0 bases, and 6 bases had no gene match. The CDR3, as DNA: TGTGCCAGCAGCCAAGATACCGGGACAGGGCGTGAGCAGTTCTTC. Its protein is CASSQDTGTGREQFF.

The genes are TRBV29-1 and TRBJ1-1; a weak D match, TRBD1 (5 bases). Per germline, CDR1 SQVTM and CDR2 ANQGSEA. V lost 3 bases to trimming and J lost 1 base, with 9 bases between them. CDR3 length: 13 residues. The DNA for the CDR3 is TGCAGCGTTGAGGCACAGGAGAACACTGAAGCTTTCTTT. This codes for CSVEAQENTEAFF. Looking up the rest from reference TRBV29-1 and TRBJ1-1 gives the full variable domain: SAVISQKPSRDICQRGTSLTIQCQVDSQVTMMFWYRQQPGQSLTLIATANQGSEATYESGFVIDKFPISRPNLTFSTLTVSNMSPEDSSIYLCSVEAQENTEAFFGQGTRLTVV.

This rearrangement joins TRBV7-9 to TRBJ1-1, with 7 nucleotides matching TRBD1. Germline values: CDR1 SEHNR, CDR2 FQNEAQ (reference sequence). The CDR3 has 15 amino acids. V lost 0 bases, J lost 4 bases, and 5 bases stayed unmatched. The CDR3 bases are TGTGCCAGCAGCTTAGCCCAGGGGGGCGGCACTGAAGCTTTCTTT. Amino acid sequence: CASSLAQGGGTEAFF.

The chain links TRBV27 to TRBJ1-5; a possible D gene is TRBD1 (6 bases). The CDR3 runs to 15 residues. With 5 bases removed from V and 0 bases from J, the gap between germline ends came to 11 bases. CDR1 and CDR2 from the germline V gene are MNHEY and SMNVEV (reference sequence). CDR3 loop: CASSPQGLSNQPQHF. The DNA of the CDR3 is TGTGCCAGCAGTCCACAGGGCCTTAGCAATCAGCCCCAGCATTTT.

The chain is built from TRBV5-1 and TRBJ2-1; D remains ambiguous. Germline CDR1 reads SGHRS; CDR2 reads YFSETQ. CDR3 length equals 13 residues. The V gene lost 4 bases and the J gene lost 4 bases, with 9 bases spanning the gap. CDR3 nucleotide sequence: TGCGCCAGCAGCGCCGACAATTACAATGAGCAGTTCTTC. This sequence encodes CASSADNYNEQFF.

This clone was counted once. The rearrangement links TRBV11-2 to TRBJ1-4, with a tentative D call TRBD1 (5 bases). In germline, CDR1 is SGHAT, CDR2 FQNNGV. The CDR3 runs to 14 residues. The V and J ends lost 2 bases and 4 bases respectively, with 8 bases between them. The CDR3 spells CASSLRQINEKLFF. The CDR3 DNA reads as TGTGCCAGCAGCTTACGACAGATTAATGAAAAACTGTTTTTT.